This T cell receptor (beta chain) derives from a study of ipilimumab plus nivolumab after autologous stem cell transplantation. Measured with immunoSEQ multiplex PCR; TCRdb has only the in-frame clones, and not every one. The repertoire consists of approximately 15,000 clones, with roughly 74% occurring once and the leading ten covering about 10%. The V and J ends lost 6 bases and 7 bases, in that order; junction bases with no gene match: 13. The CDR3 consists of 15 residues. Germline V lookup: CDR1 MNHEY, CDR2 SVGAGI. The receptor was isolated from a male donor with primary mediastinal lymphoma. The genes are TRBV6-5 and TRBJ1-1; 8 bases line up with TRBD1. Specimen: PBMCs, collected in a trial of ipilimumab plus nivolumab as post-transplant consolidation. The CDR3 reads CASRPQGARGNEAFF. The CDR3, as DNA: TGTGCCAGCAGACCTCAGGGGGCTCGGGGGAATGAAGCTTTCTTT.